This T cell receptor beta chain was documented in a study of STAT5B mutations in CD4+ large granular lymphocyte leukemia. Looking at the study overall: The CDR3 'QG' motif was associated with a particular HLA allele among healthy donors.

Here immunoSEQ multiplex PCR was the method, and the copy in TCRdb shows in-frame clones only, minus some. The sample gives some 30,000 clones, approximately 84% of which show up once; 1.1% is in the top ten. Buffy coats from healthy blood donors served as controls. This CDR3 contains 13 residues. The V segment lost 5 bases and the J segment 7 bases; nucleotides outside the gene matches: 7. Germline loops: CDR1 MGHDK, CDR2 SYGVNS. This receptor was identified in a human donor in good health. Sequenced: CD4+ T cells from blood buffy coats. The V gene is TRBV25-1, the J gene TRBJ1-2; 7 bases fit TRBD1. The CDR3 spells CASSPPGQVGYTF. CDR3 nucleotides: TGTGCCAGCAGTCCCCCAGGACAGGTTGGCTACACCTTC.